The rows below give T cell receptor beta chains drawn from one sample of a study of Ad26.COV2.S vaccination and SARS-CoV-2 variants. Sequenced by immunoSEQ multiplex PCR; TCRdb stores in-frame clones only, minus some. The sample has approximately 300,000 clones, more than 70% seen once. Sequencing was performed on peripheral blood, taken in a trial of Ad26.COV2.S vaccine versus placebo. These receptors came from a person between 18 and 65 years old who received the Ad26.COV2.S COVID-19 vaccine or a placebo. CDR3s include the opening cysteine and the closing phenylalanine or tryptophan. A D gene is named only where the DNA matches it firmly. Part of the rows lack a size; the others show once, few, many or a class for expanded clones.

>TRBJ2-3|TRBV7-2|.|.
CASSLGGFTDTQYF
TGTGCCAGCAGCTTAGGGGGGTTCACAGATACGCAGTATTTT
>TRBJ1-2|TRBV3-1/TRBV3-2|.|.
CASSQRLEVYGYTF
TGTGCCAGCAGCCAAAGATTAGAAGTCTATGGCTACACCTTC
>TRBJ1-1|TRBV11-2|.|.
CASSHQLGAEAFF
TGTGCCAGCAGCCACCAGCTTGGGGCTGAAGCTTTCTTT
>TRBJ2-6|TRBV10-3|.|.
CAISGGSGANVLTF
TGTGCCATCTCCGGAGGCTCTGGGGCCAACGTCCTGACTTTC
>TRBJ2-7|TRBV7-6|.|.
CASSLGPGHEQYF
TGTGCCAGCAGCTTGGGTCCGGGCCACGAGCAGTACTTC
>TRBJ1-6|TRBV19|.|.
CASSIMREGALHF
TGTGCCAGTAGTATAATGAGGGAGGGAGCCCTCCACTTT
>TRBJ1-2|TRBV11-3|.|.
CASSSPLPYRVNYGYTF
TGTGCCAGCAGCTCGCCACTCCCCTACAGGGTTAACTATGGCTACACCTTC
>TRBJ1-2|TRBV7-2|.|.
CASSPVGQLYGYTF
TGTGCCAGCAGCCCAGTCGGCCAGCTCTATGGCTACACCTTC
>TRBJ1-2|TRBV6-1|.|.
CASSENGGAGGGYTF
TGTGCCAGCAGTGAAAACGGAGGGGCGGGAGGCGGCTACACCTTC
>TRBJ2-5|TRBV2|TRBD1|.
CASADRDQETQYF
TGTGCCAGCGCTGACAGGGATCAAGAGACCCAGTACTTC
>TRBJ2-7|TRBV3-1/TRBV3-2|.|.
CASSQPPQYEQYF
TGTGCCAGCAGCCAACCCCCCCAGTACGAGCAGTACTTC
>TRBJ1-2|TRBV18|.|.
CASSPEVLTSLNPRLNYGYTF
TGTGCCAGCTCACCGGAGGTTTTAACCTCCCTAAACCCCCGCCTGAACTATGGCTACACCTTC
>TRBJ2-3|TRBV3-1/TRBV3-2|.|.
CASSQEVWRGPSTDTQYF
TGTGCCAGCAGCCAAGAGGTCTGGCGGGGTCCTAGCACAGATACGCAGTATTTT
>TRBJ1-2|TRBV29-1|TRBD1|.
CSVEGQNYGYTF
TGCAGCGTTGAGGGACAGAACTATGGCTACACCTTC
>TRBJ2-4|TRBV11-2|.|.
CASSPGTANIQYF
TGTGCCAGCAGCCCCGGGACCGCAAACATTCAGTACTTC
>TRBJ1-2|TRBV4-3|.|few
CASRSGERISGYTF
TGCGCCAGCAGGTCGGGGGAGCGTATATCTGGCTACACCTTC
>TRBJ2-5|TRBV10-2|TRBD2|.
CASSDLAGGPETQYF
TGCGCCAGCAGTGACTTAGCGGGGGGGCCGGAGACCCAGTACTTC
>TRBJ1-2|TRBV5-1|.|.
CASSFGGNYGYTF
TGCGCCAGCAGCTTCGGGGGCAACTATGGCTACACCTTC
>TRBJ2-7|TRBV19|TRBD1|few
CASSPVQGAPRYEQYF
TGTGCCAGTAGCCCCGTACAGGGGGCGCCGCGCTACGAGCAGTACTTC
>TRBJ2-7|TRBV7-8|.|.
CASSPGGGKSSYEQYF
TGTGCCAGCAGCCCAGGGGGGGGGAAGAGCTCCTACGAGCAGTACTTC
>TRBJ1-2|TRBV7-2|.|.
CASSIYTGFGYGYTF
TGTGCCAGCAGCATATATACAGGGTTCGGCTATGGCTACACCTTC
>TRBJ2-3|TRBV4-1|TRBD2|.
CASSQRTSPWKGDTQYF
TGCGCCAGCAGCCAACGGACTAGCCCGTGGAAAGGGGATACGCAGTATTTT
>TRBJ2-2|TRBV5-4|TRBD1|.
CASSPSGTVNTGELFF
TGTGCCAGCAGCCCCTCCGGGACAGTGAACACCGGGGAGCTGTTTTTT
>TRBJ1-1|TRBV27|.|.
CASSRDGYTEAFF
TGTGCCAGCAGTCGGGACGGATACACTGAAGCTTTCTTT
>TRBJ1-2|TRBV3-1/TRBV3-2|.|.
CASSHPRNGYTF
TGTGCCAGCAGCCATCCAAGGAATGGCTACACCTTC
>TRBJ2-7|TRBV7-9|TRBD1|.
CASSSTGVSSYEQYF
TGTGCCAGCAGCTCGACAGGGGTCAGCTCCTACGAGCAGTACTTC
>TRBJ2-7|TRBV6-6|TRBD1|once
CASRYYRGQEYEQYF
TGTGCCAGCAGGTACTACAGGGGGCAAGAATACGAGCAGTACTTC